This T cell receptor (beta chain) derives from a study of CD8+ T cells in alopecia areata. As for treatment: oral pan-JAK inhibitor, 5-10 mg twice daily. The authors extracted RNA and reverse transcribed it into cDNA as the sequencing template. The repertoire was sequenced with immunoSEQ multiplex PCR; TCRdb's copy has only in-frame clones and lacks some. The repertoire has about 100,000 clones, 84% of them found once; the top ten carry over 20%. The CDR3 length is 14 residues. Germline assignment: CDR1 SNHLY and CDR2 FYNNEI. The V end was cut by 6 bases, the J end by 4 bases, with 15 bases between. This material consisted of CD8+ T cells sorted from blood, taken at week 24, from a patient treated with tofacitinib. The chain carries TRBV2 and TRBJ1-2; D remains unclear. The sequence was obtained from a human donor with alopecia areata. CDR3 coding DNA: TGTGCCAGCAGGAAGGAAGGCATCTCCTATGGCTACACCTTC. This codes for CASRKEGISYGYTF.